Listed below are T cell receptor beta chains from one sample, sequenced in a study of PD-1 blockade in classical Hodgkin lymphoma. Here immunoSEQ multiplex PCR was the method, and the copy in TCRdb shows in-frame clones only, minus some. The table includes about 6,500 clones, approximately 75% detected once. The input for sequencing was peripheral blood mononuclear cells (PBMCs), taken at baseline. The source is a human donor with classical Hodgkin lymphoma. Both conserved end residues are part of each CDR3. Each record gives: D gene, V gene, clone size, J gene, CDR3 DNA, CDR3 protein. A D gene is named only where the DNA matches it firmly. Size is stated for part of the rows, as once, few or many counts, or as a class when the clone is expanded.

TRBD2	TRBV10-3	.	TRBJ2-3	TGTGCCATCAGCGGAGGGACTAGCGGTTCACTCACAGATACGCAGTATTTT	CAISGGTSGSLTDTQYF
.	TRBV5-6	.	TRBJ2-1	TGTGCCAGCAGCTTGGGCGGTGGTTTTGATGAGCAGTTCTTC	CASSLGGGFDEQFF
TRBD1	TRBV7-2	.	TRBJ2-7	TGTGCCAGCAGCTCAGCCCCAGGGGGCGCATACGAGCAGTACTTC	CASSSAPGGAYEQYF
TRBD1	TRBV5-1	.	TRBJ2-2	TGCGCCAGCAGCTCCAAGACAGGGATGAACACCGGGGAGCTGTTTTTT	CASSSKTGMNTGELFF
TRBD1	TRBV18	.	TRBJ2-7	TGTGCCAGCTCACCGAGAGGGGACAGAAGAGCCGAGCAGTACTTC	CASSPRGDRRAEQYF
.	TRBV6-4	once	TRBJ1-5	TGTGCCAGCAGTGAGGGGGCATACCAGCCCCAGCATTTT	CASSEGAYQPQHF
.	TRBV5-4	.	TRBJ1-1	TGTGCCAGCAGCCGTAATGAGAACACTGAAGCTTTCTTT	CASSRNENTEAFF
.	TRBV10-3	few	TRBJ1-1	TGTGCCATCAGTCCGACGCAGGGCACTGAAGCTTTCTTT	CAISPTQGTEAFF
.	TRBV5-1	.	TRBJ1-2	TGCGCCAGCAGCTTGGTTGAGGGCAGCTATGGCTACACCTTC	CASSLVEGSYGYTF
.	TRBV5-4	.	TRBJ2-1	TGTGCCAGCAGCTTGGGTGGGGGCTCCTACAATGAGCAGTTCTTC	CASSLGGGSYNEQFF
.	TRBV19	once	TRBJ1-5	TGTGCCAGTACCGGGACAAGCAATCGGCCCCAGCATTTT	CASTGTSNRPQHF
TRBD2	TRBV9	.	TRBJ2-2	TGTGCCAGCAGTGGGGATATGCAGCGGGAGAACACCGGGGAGCTGTTTTTT	CASSGDMQRENTGELFF
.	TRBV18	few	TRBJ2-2	TGTGCCAGCTCTCCCTCAAACACCGGGGAGCTGTTTTTT	CASSPSNTGELFF
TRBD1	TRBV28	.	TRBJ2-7	TGTGCCAGCAGTTTTCCGGGAATGAGCAGGGGGTACGAGCAGTACTTC	CASSFPGMSRGYEQYF
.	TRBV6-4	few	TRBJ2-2	TGTGCCAGCAGTGAGGGGGACACCGGGGAGCTGTTTTTT	CASSEGDTGELFF
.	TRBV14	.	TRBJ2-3	TGTGCCAGCAGCCACGGGACGCAGGATACGCAGTATTTT	CASSHGTQDTQYF
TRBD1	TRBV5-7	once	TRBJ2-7	TGTGCCAGCAGCAAAACCCGGGACAGGGTCTACGAGCAGTACTTC	CASSKTRDRVYEQYF
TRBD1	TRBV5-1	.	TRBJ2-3	TGCGCCAGCAGCTTGTCTCCCGACAGGGGCACAGATACGCAGTATTTT	CASSLSPDRGTDTQYF
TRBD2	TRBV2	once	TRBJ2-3	TGTGCCAGCAGTGACGGGGCGGGAGGGAAGAATACGCAGTATTTT	CASSDGAGGKNTQYF
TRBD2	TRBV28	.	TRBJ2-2	TGTGCCAGCACACCTAGCGGGAGCACCGGGGAGCTGTTTTTT	CASTPSGSTGELFF
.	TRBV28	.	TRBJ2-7	TGTGCCAGCAGCCTCAACTACGAGCAGTACTTC	CASSLNYEQYF
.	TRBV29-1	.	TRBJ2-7	TGCAGCGTTGATTCCGGGAGCCCCTACGAGCAGTACTTC	CSVDSGSPYEQYF
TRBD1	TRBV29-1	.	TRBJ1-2	TGCAGCGTTGGAGAGGACAGGGGCATCTATGGCTACACCTTC	CSVGEDRGIYGYTF
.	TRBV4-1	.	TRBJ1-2	TGCGCCAGCAGCCAGCAGGGCTGGTCGACCTATGGCTACACCTTC	CASSQQGWSTYGYTF
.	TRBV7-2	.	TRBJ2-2	TGTGCCAGCAGCTTAGTCAGACAGAACACCGGGGAGCTGTTTTTT	CASSLVRQNTGELFF
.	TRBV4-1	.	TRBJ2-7	TGCACCAGCAGCCAAGGATCCCAGGTATACTACGAGCAGTACTTC	CTSSQGSQVYYEQYF
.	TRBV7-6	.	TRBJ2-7	TGTGCCAGCAGCCCTCCGGATGCCTACGAGCAGTACTTC	CASSPPDAYEQYF
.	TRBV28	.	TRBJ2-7	TGTGCCAGCAGTTTATTACTCACAGGTGTTTCCCCCTACGAGCAGTACTTC	CASSLLLTGVSPYEQYF
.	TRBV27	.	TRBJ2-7	TGTGCCAGCAGTTCCCCAGGCGCTACAGTGGGGGAGCAGTACTTC	CASSSPGATVGEQYF
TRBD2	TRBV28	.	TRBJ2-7	TGTGCCAGCGGGCTAGCGGGACTTAACTACGAGCAGTACTTC	CASGLAGLNYEQYF
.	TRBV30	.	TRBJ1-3	TGTGCCTGGAGTTTAGGGGCCTCTGGAAACACCATATATTTT	CAWSLGASGNTIYF
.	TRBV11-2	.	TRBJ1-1	TGTGCCAGCAGCTTAGTTTGGCATAAGAACACTGAAGCTTTCTTT	CASSLVWHKNTEAFF
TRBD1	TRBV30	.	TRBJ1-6	TGTGCCTGGACAGGACAGGGCTATTCACCCCTCCACTTT	CAWTGQGYSPLHF
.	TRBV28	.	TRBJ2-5	TGTGCCAGCAGTCTCCAAACAGGGATAGAGACCCAGTACTTC	CASSLQTGIETQYF
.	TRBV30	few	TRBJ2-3	TGTGCCTCGGACCTTCGGGCAGATACGCAGTATTTT	CASDLRADTQYF
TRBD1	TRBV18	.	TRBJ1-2	TGTGCCAGCTCACTAGGGACAGGGAAGGATGGCTACACCTTC	CASSLGTGKDGYTF
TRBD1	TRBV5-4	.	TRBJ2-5	TGTGCCAGCAGCTGGGGACAGCCGGGGACCCAGTACTTC	CASSWGQPGTQYF
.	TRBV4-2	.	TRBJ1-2	TGTGCCAGCAGCCAAGACACAACGGGCTACACCTTC	CASSQDTTGYTF
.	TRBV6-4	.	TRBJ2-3	TGTGCCAGCAGTGAGTCTACCACAGATACGCAGTATTTT	CASSESTTDTQYF
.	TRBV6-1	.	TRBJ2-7	TGTGCCAGCAGACTACTGACAGCCCACGCTCTGTACTTC	CASRLLTAHALYF
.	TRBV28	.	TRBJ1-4	TGTGCCAGCAGTTTAACCGGGCGAATTAATGAAAAACTGTTTTTT	CASSLTGRINEKLFF
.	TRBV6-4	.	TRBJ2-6	TGTGCCAGCAGTTTCGAGCACTCACGACAAAGTCGGGCCAACGTCCTGACTTTC	CASSFEHSRQSRANVLTF
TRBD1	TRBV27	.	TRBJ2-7	TGTGCCAGCAGTTTTGGGACAGGCAGCTACGAGCAGTACTTC	CASSFGTGSYEQYF
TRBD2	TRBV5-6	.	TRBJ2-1	TGTGCCAGCAGCTTCGGGACTAGCGGCGTCAAGGAGCAGTTCTTC	CASSFGTSGVKEQFF
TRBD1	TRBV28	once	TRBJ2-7	TGTGCCAGCAGTTCTCCCGGGACAGGGGGCGTCTCGTCCTACGAGCAGTACTTC	CASSSPGTGGVSSYEQYF
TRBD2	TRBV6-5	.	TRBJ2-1	TGTGCCAGCAGTTACTCTGGCGGGAGCGGATCTGATGAGCAGTTCTTC	CASSYSGGSGSDEQFF
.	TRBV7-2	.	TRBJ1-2	TGTGCCAGCAGCCCCGACACGAGGGACTATGGCTACACCTTC	CASSPDTRDYGYTF
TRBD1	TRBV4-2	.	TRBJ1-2	TGTGCCAGCAGCCAAGAGGGGGACAGGGGGCCTCGCTACACCTTC	CASSQEGDRGPRYTF
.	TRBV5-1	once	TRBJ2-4	TGCGCCAGCAGCTTGGAATCGCAGGGAGGAACCAAAAACATTCAGTACTTC	CASSLESQGGTKNIQYF
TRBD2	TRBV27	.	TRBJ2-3	TGTGCCAGCAGCGGGACTAGCGGGAGGACGCAGTATTTT	CASSGTSGRTQYF
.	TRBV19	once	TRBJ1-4	TGTGCCAGTTCCGCAAGTGAAAAACTGTTTTTT	CASSASEKLFF
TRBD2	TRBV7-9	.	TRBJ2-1	TGTGCCAGCAGCTTAGAGATACTAGCGGGGCGACAAGAGCAGTTCTTC	CASSLEILAGRQEQFF
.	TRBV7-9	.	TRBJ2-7	TGTGCCAGCAGCCCCGAGGACAAGCCCGAGCAGTACTTC	CASSPEDKPEQYF